The 9 T cell receptor beta chains presented below share a single source sample, sequenced in a study of T cell changes during pregnancy in multiple sclerosis. Using immunoSEQ multiplex PCR, the repertoire was profiled, and TCRdb retains in-frame clones only, with some absent. The profile covers about 96,000 clones, with around 94% appearing a single time and under 3% taken by the ten largest. Material: peripheral blood, obtained in the first trimester of pregnancy. The receptor source for this set is a female donor with multiple sclerosis, enrolled in a pregnancy study.

The chain recombines TRBV7-9 with TRBJ2-7; TRBD2 is a possible D gene (5 bases). The CDR3 contains 14 residues. CDR1 SEHNR and CDR2 FQNEAQ come from the germline V gene (reference sequence). Trimming took off 5 bases at V and 3 bases at J, with 14 bases between the two ends. The DNA of the CDR3 is TGTGCCAGCAGCCCCTCTAGCCAGTTCTACGAGCAGTACTTC. It yields the protein CASSPSSQFYEQYF.

The chain uses TRBV11-2 and TRBJ2-5; 7 bases fit TRBD2. Germline V gene data show CDR1 as SGHAT and CDR2 as FQNNGV. Trimming removed 1 base from V and 5 bases from J; junction bases left unmatched: 1. This CDR3 contains 13 residues. The CDR3 region is CASSLAGGETQYF. The CDR3 DNA follows: TGTGCCAGCAGCTTAGCGGGAGGTGAGACCCAGTACTTC.

The chain joins TRBV5-6 to TRBJ2-7; no clear D gene. The CDR3 runs 12 residues. Germline CDR1 is SGHDT and CDR2 is YYEEEE. V lost 4 bases, J lost 5 bases, and 10 bases lay in between. The CDR3 reads CASSIGGHEQYF. In DNA, the CDR3 is TGTGCCAGCAGCATCGGCGGCCACGAGCAGTACTTC. The full variable domain, its missing parts supplied by reference TRBV5-6 and TRBJ2-7, is DAGVTQSPTHLIKTRGQQVTLRCSPKSGHDTVSWYQQALGQGPQFIFQYYEEEERQRGNFPDRFSGHQFPNYSSELNVNALLLGDSALYLCASSIGGHEQYFGPGTRLTVT.

As to this clone: Mismatch with germline at one junction end may stem from a read error. The gene calls are TRBV7-7 and TRBJ2-3; D is perhaps TRBD1 (5 bases). Germline V gene sequence: CDR1 SSHAT, CDR2 FNYEAQ (reference sequence). CDR3 length: 13 residues. CDR3 protein: CASSSPGRDTQYF. The CDR3 nucleotides are TGTGCTAGCAGCTCCCCAGGGCGAGATACGCAGTATTTT. Complete variable domain (other parts from reference TRBV7-7 and TRBJ2-3): GAGVSQSPRYKVTKRGQDVTLRCDPISSHATLYWYQQALGQGPEFLTYFNYEAQPDKSGLPSDRFSAERPEGSISTLTIQRTEQRDSAMYRCASSSPGRDTQYFGPGTRLTVL.

This chain joins TRBV19 and TRBJ2-7; D is perhaps TRBD1 (5 bases). CDR3 length: 13 amino acids. Trimming took off 1 base at V and 6 bases at J, with 10 bases between the two ends. CDR1 and CDR2 (germline): LNHDA, SQIVND (reference sequence). The CDR3 reads CASSIVQGSEQYF. The CDR3 bases are TGTGCCAGTAGTATAGTGCAGGGCTCCGAGCAGTACTTC.

In DNA, the CDR3 is TGTGCCACCAGCGAGGGCCTGGAGGGAGAGACCCAGTACTTC. The encoded protein is CATSEGLEGETQYF. V and J are TRBV15 and TRBJ2-5; tentative D call: TRBD2 (6 bases). Looked up from germline, CDR1 is LNHNV and CDR2 is YYDKDF (reference sequence). The length of the CDR3 is 14 residues. Trimming took 5 bases from V and 4 from J, leaving 14 bases between them. Combining the CDR3 with reference TRBV15 and TRBJ2-5 gives the whole variable domain DAMVIQNPRYQVTQFGKPVTLSCSQTLNHNVMYWYQQKSSQAPKLLFHYYDKDFNNEADTPDNFQSRRPNTSFCFLDIRSPGLGDTAMYLCATSEGLEGETQYFGPGTRLLVL.

This chain uses TRBV5-1 with TRBJ2-2, with 7 nucleotides matching TRBD2. Germline loops: CDR1 SGHRS, CDR2 YFSETQ. CDR3 length: 15 amino acids. The V and J ends lost 3 bases and 4 bases, in that order; junction bases with no gene match: 6. CDR3 nucleotides: TGCGCCAGCAGCTCCCCTAGCGGACTCACCGGGGAGCTGTTTTTT. The encoded protein is CASSSPSGLTGELFF. Together with reference TRBV5-1 and TRBJ2-2, the CDR3 gives the full variable domain: KAGVTQTPRYLIKTRGQQVTLSCSPISGHRSVSWYQQTPGQGLQFLFEYFSETQRNKGNFPGRFSGRQFSNSRSEMNVSTLELGDSALYLCASSSPSGLTGELFFGEGSRLTVL.

This sequence joins TRBV5-6 and TRBJ2-5; D gene uncertain. Germline V gene lookup returns CDR1 SGHDT and CDR2 YYEEEE. The CDR3 has 15 amino acids. Trimming stripped 0 bases from V and 2 bases from J, with 11 bases between. For the CDR3, the DNA is TGTGCCAGCAGCTTGGCACTTAGCCAGCAAGAGACCCAGTACTTC. Translated: CASSLALSQQETQYF.

The V gene is TRBV6-1, the J gene TRBJ1-3; D is unclear. The CDR3 length is 14 residues. With 6 bases removed from V and 0 bases from J, the gap between germline ends came to 9 bases. CDR1 is MNHNS, CDR2 SASEGT, per germline. This CDR3 reads CASRLGASGNTIYF. For the CDR3, the DNA is TGTGCCAGCAGGCTAGGAGCCTCTGGAAACACCATATATTTT.